This passage covers 19 T cell receptor beta chains from one sample sequenced in a study of post-analysis software for immune sequencing data. The TCR beta cDNA libraries contained unique molecular identifiers. Each CDR3 protein gets one entry after TCRdb re-called the PCR reads with MiXCR. The sample consists of about 160,000 distinct CDR3 sequences, around 36% of them appearing once. The sample consisted of blood, taken after autologous hematopoietic stem cell transplantation. The origin of the receptors is a girl between 10 and 17 years old with multiple sclerosis.

J is TRBJ2-5 and V is TRBV20-1; 10 bases fit TRBD1. The germline gives CDR1 DFQATT, CDR2 SNEGSKA (reference sequence). The CDR3 totals 14 residues. The ends lost 3 bases at V and 5 bases at J; junction bases unmatched: 6. The CDR3 DNA follows: TGCAGTGCTAGGACGGGACAGGGGTGGGAGACCCAGTACTTC. This encodes CSARTGQGWETQYF.

This chain links TRBV20-1 with TRBJ2-7; weak D call: TRBD1 (6 bases). V was clipped by 6 bases and J by 4 bases, with 19 bases between them. Germline V lookup: CDR1 DFQATT, CDR2 SNEGSKA (reference sequence). This CDR3 region has 14 residues. The chain's CDR3 is CSAHLTGFGYEQYF. The CDR3, as DNA: TGCAGTGCCCACCTTACAGGGTTCGGATACGAGCAGTACTTC.

A few counts support this clonotype. V and J are TRBV2 and TRBJ1-5; 8 bases match TRBD1. The CDR3 extends over 17 amino acids. V lost 7 bases to trimming and J lost 4 bases; unmatched junction nucleotides: 15. Germline-derived CDR1 and CDR2 are SNHLY and FYNNEI. CDR3 in DNA: TGTGCCAGCACCCGGGGAGGAGGACAGGGACGAAATCAGCCCCAGCATTTT. Translating it yields CASTRGGGQGRNQPQHF.

This clonotype has only a few counts. The chain combines TRBV7-2 with TRBJ2-1; 12 bases are a match to TRBD2. Germline V gives CDR1 SGHTA, CDR2 FQGNSA. V shed 3 bases and J 6 bases; nucleotides not matched to a gene: 6. The CDR3 covers 16 residues. CDR3 nucleotides: TGTGCCAGCAGCTTTTTCCTAGCGGGAGGGGCCAATGAGCAGTTCTTC. Translation gives CASSFFLAGGANEQFF.

CDR3 in DNA: TGCAGTGCTCCCCACAGCGGGAGGTATAATGAGCAGTACTTC. Its translation is CSAPHSGRYNEQYF. This rearrangement joins TRBV20-1 to TRBJ2-7; 9 bases fit TRBD2. The CDR3 totals 14 residues. Germline CDR1 reads DFQATT; CDR2 reads SNEGSKA (reference sequence). Losses at the gene ends were 5 bases for V and 7 bases for J; bases not matched to a gene: 12.

The gene calls are TRBV13 and TRBJ2-7; 12 bases are shared with TRBD1. Looked up from germline, CDR1 is PRHDT and CDR2 is FYEKMQ (reference sequence). The CDR3 extends over 16 amino acids. V lost 5 bases, J lost 2 bases, and 7 bases stayed unmatched. The CDR3 loop reads CASSPGQGASAYEQYF. CDR3 sequence (DNA): TGTGCCAGCAGCCCGGGACAGGGGGCTAGCGCCTACGAGCAGTACTTC.

The chain is built from TRBV10-3 and TRBJ2-5; 8 bases match TRBD1. The J segment lost 3 bases and the V segment lost 9 bases, leaving 12 bases of the junction unmatched. The CDR3 covers 15 residues. Germline V CDR1 and CDR2: ENHRY, SYGVKD. The CDR3 is CAIVTLGQEKETQYF. In DNA form, the CDR3 reads TGTGCCATTGTGACCCTGGGACAGGAAAAAGAGACCCAGTACTTC.

This clonotype was recorded a few times. This rearrangement joins TRBV5-1 to TRBJ2-7, with 11 bases fitting TRBD2. After removal of 2 bases from V and 1 base from J, the junction contained 11 bases not matched to a gene. The CDR3 sequence is 18 residues long. Germline V gene sequence: CDR1 SGHRS, CDR2 YFSETQ. CDR3 DNA: TGCGCCAGCAGCTTCATACCCGGACTAGCGGGTCCTTCCTACGAGCAGTACTTC. This gives the protein CASSFIPGLAGPSYEQYF. Supplemented by reference TRBV5-1 and TRBJ2-7, the full variable domain reads KAGVTQTPRYLIKTRGQQVTLSCSPISGHRSVSWYQQTPGQGLQFLFEYFSETQRNKGNFPGRFSGRQFSNSRSEMNVSTLELGDSALYLCASSFIPGLAGPSYEQYFGPGTRLTVT.

The chain has TRBV10-1 and TRBJ1-1; D may be TRBD1 (6 bases). Trimming pared 0 bases from V and 0 bases from J, leaving 11 bases between. Germline values: CDR1 WNHNN, CDR2 SYGVQD (reference sequence). The CDR3 runs to 16 residues. In DNA form, the CDR3 reads TGCGCCAGCAGTGAGTCCGGACAGAGCATGAACACTGAAGCTTTCTTT. This sequence encodes CASSESGQSMNTEAFF.

This clonotype was counted between two and nine times. The J gene is TRBJ1-5, the V gene TRBV6-2 or TRBV6-3; D gene unclear. Germline CDR1 is MNHEY and CDR2 is SVGEGT. The CDR3 extends over 15 amino acids. With 0 bases removed from V and 2 bases from J, the gap between germline ends came to 8 bases. The CDR3 here is CASSYSGVGNQPQHF. CDR3 bases: TGTGCCAGCAGTTACTCGGGCGTGGGCAATCAGCCCCAGCATTTT.

This clonotype was seen a single time. The genes are TRBV5-5 and TRBJ2-1; 11 bases line up with TRBD2. The CDR3 loop spans 15 amino acids. The trim removed 0 bases at V and 7 bases at J, leaving 3 bases unmatched. Per the germline V gene, CDR1 is SGHKS and CDR2 is YYEKEE (reference sequence). CDR3 nucleotides: TGTGCCAGCAGCTTGGGGGGACTAGCGGTAAATGAGCAGTTCTTC. The encoded protein is CASSLGGLAVNEQFF.

This chain connects TRBV6-5 to TRBJ1-2, with TRBD1 matching over 8 bases. The CDR3 is made up of 13 amino acids. V lost 4 bases to trimming and J lost 4 bases; unmatched junction nucleotides: 2. CDR1 and CDR2 (germline): MNHEY, SVGAGI. The CDR3 protein is CASSFGTGYGYTF. The CDR3 DNA is TGTGCCAGCAGTTTCGGGACAGGCTATGGCTACACCTTC.

The V and J genes are TRBV29-1 and TRBJ1-2, with TRBD1 matching 7 bases. Germline-derived CDR1 and CDR2 are SQVTM and ANQGSEA. The V and J ends lost 6 bases and 3 bases, in that order; junction bases with no gene match: 4. This CDR3 spans 12 amino acids. In DNA, the CDR3 is TGCAGCGTCACAACAGGGGACTATGGCTACACCTTC. Its translation: CSVTTGDYGYTF.

This clonotype was picked up one time. Being one base from a much bigger clone, this may be a read error. The rearrangement joins TRBV5-4 to TRBJ2-7, with D perhaps TRBD2 (6 bases). The length of the CDR3 is 15 residues. The germline V gene has CDR1 SGHNT and CDR2 YYREEE (reference sequence). The V and J ends lost 4 bases and 7 bases respectively, with 21 bases between them. CDR3 amino acids: CASSHGGGSYNEQYF. The CDR3 region has the DNA TGTGCCAGCAGCCACGGGGGAGGCTCCTACAATGAGCAGTACTTC.

V is TRBV7-9 and J is TRBJ1-4, with a tentative D call TRBD1 (5 bases). The CDR3 is made up of 14 amino acids. The V end lost 5 bases, the J end lost 13 bases, and 20 bases lay between the germline ends. Germline V gene lookup returns CDR1 SEHNR and CDR2 FQNEAQ (reference sequence). The CDR3 sequence is CASSPAPRGSGLFF. The CDR3 nucleotides are TGTGCCAGCAGCCCGGCTCCCCGGGGCTCCGGACTGTTTTTT.

The chain employs TRBV7-2 and TRBJ2-5; 10 bases align to TRBD1. This CDR3 is built from 14 residues. With V trimmed by 5 bases and J by 11 bases, 11 bases remained unmatched. Germline loops: CDR1 SGHTA, CDR2 FQGNSA. CDR3 sequence (DNA): TGTGCCAGCAGCCCGAGACAGGGGGCCTACGGGCAGTACTTC. Protein product: CASSPRQGAYGQYF.

This clonotype has more than one count but fewer than ten. The chain carries TRBV5-1 and TRBJ2-1; a possible D gene is TRBD2 (6 bases). Trimming removed 7 bases at V and 2 bases at J, with 19 bases between. Germline CDR1 SGHRS, CDR2 YFSETQ. This CDR3 is built from 16 residues. CDR3 region: CASGDPGLVPYNEQFF. In DNA, the CDR3 is TGCGCCAGCGGAGACCCGGGACTTGTCCCCTACAATGAGCAGTTCTTC.

The chain uses TRBV19 and TRBJ2-1; D is tentatively TRBD1 or TRBD2 (6 bases each). Germline V gives CDR1 LNHDA, CDR2 SQIVND (reference sequence). The CDR3 is 15 residues long. The germline V and J ends were trimmed by 6 bases and 6 bases, with 18 bases remaining between them. CDR3 sequence: CASRVEGGPSNEQFF. CDR3 bases: TGTGCCAGTAGGGTCGAGGGGGGCCCCTCCAATGAGCAGTTCTTC.

In its sample, this clonotype was seen many times. This rearrangement joins TRBV7-9 to TRBJ1-1, with TRBD1 matching 7 bases. The V and J ends lost 5 bases and 4 bases, in that order; junction bases with no gene match: 10. The CDR3 runs 15 residues. The V gene's germline CDR1 is SEHNR and CDR2 FQNEAQ (reference sequence). As DNA, the CDR3 is TGTGCCAGCAGCCGGCAGACAGGGTTTGGCACTGAAGCTTTCTTT. It is translated as CASSRQTGFGTEAFF.